This T cell receptor (beta chain) derives from a study of blood T cell repertoires in COVID-19. At the level of the study: The study drew acute and convalescent COVID-19 samples from the United States, Italy and Spain. T cells, B-cell-depleted T cells, or PBMCs supplied cDNA or gDNA.

TCRdb's table, derived via immunoSEQ multiplex PCR, lists solely in-frame clones and lacks some. This table holds more than 85,000 clones, roughly 90% found once. CDR1 and CDR2 from the germline V gene are SGHRS and YFSETQ. Trimming removed 4 bases from V and 1 base from J; junction bases left unmatched: 3. This CDR3 comprises 14 residues. Sequencing was carried out using peripheral blood. The TCR comes from a woman aged 60 to 75 with acute or convalescent COVID-19. The chain recombines TRBV5-1 with TRBJ2-5; 8 positions match TRBD1. DNA of the CDR3: TGCGCCAGCAGCGGAGGGACAGGCCAAGAGACCCAGTACTTC. Encoded protein: CASSGGTGQETQYF.